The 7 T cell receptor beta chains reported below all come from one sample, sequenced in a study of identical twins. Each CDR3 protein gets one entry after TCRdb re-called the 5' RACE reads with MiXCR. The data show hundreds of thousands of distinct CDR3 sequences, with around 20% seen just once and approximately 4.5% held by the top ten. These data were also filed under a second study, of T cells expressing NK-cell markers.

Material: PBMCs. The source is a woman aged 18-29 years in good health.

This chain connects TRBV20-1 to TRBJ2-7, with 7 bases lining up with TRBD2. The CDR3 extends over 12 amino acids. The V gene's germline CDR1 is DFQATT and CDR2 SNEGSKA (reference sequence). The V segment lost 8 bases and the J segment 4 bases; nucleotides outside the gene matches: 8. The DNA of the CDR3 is TGCAGTACCAGCGGGAATGGGTACGAGCAGTACTTC. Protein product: CSTSGNGYEQYF.

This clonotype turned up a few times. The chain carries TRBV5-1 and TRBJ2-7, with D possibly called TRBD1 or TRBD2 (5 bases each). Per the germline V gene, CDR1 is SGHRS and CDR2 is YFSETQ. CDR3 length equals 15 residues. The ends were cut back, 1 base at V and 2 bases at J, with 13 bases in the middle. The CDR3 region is CASSLNAGSTYEQYF. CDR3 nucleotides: TGCGCCAGCAGCTTGAACGCAGGGAGTACCTACGAGCAGTACTTC.

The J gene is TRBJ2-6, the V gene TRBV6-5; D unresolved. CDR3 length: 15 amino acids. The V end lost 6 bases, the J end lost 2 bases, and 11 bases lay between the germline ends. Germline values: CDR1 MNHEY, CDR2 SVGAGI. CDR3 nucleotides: TGTGCCAGCAGATACGGCCGAGCTGGGGCCAACGTCCTGACTTTC. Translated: CASRYGRAGANVLTF.

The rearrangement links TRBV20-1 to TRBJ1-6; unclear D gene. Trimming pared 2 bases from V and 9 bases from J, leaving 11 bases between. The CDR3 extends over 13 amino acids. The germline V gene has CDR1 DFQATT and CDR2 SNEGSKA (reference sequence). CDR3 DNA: TGCAGTGCTAGAAGCCAAATAGGTTCACCCCTCCACTTT. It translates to CSARSQIGSPLHF.

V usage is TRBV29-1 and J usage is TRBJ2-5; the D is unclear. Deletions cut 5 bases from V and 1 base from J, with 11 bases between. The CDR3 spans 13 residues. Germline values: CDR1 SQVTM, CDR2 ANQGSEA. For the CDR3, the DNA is TGCAGCGTTCGGCCGAATACCCAAGAGACCCAGTACTTC. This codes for CSVRPNTQETQYF.

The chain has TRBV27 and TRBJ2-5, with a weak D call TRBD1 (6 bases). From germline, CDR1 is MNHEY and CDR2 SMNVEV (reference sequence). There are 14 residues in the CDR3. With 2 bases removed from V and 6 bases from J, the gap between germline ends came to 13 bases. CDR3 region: CASSLGQGMQTQYF. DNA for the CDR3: TGTGCCAGCAGTTTAGGTCAGGGGATGCAGACCCAGTACTTC.

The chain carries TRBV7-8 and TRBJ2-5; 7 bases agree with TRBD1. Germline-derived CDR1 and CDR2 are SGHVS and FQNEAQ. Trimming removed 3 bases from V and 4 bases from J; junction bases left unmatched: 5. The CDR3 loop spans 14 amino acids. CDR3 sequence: CASSFTGVPETQYF. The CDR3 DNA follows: TGTGCCAGCAGCTTCACAGGGGTGCCAGAGACCCAGTACTTC.